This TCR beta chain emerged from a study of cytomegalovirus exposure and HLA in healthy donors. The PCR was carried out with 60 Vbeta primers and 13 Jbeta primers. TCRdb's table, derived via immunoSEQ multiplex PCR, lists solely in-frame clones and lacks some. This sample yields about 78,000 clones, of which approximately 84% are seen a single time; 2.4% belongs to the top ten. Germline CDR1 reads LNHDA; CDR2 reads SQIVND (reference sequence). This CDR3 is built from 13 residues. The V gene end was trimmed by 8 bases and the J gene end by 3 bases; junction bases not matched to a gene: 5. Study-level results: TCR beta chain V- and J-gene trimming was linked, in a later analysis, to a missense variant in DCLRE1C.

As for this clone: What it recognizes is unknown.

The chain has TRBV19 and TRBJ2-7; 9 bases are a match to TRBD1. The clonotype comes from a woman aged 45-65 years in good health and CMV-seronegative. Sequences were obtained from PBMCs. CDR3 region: CASAPGQGYEQYV. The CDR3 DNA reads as TGTGCCAGTGCCCCGGGACAGGGCTACGAGCAGTACGTC.